A selection of T cell receptor beta chains follows, all from one sample in a study of cytomegalovirus exposure and HLA in healthy donors. Libraries were prepared by immunoSEQ multiplex PCR; TCRdb keeps only in-frame clonotypes and omits some of them. Among some 200,000 clones listed, about 62% were seen once. Sequencing input: PBMCs. These receptors came from a man aged 35 to 55 in good health and CMV-seronegative. Both conserved end residues are part of each CDR3. A D gene is named only where the DNA matches it firmly. Clone size is not always given. Where it is, it says once, few, many or a class for expanded clones.

NA,TRBJ2-1,TRBV7-9,TRBD1,CASSLRGRDRGINEQFF,TGTGCCAGCAGCTTAAGAGGCCGGGACAGGGGAATTAATGAGCAGTTCTTC
NA,TRBJ2-5,TRBV29-1,NA,CSVAPTGNQETQYF,TGCAGCGTCGCTCCTACAGGGAACCAAGAGACCCAGTACTTC
NA,TRBJ2-1,TRBV18,NA,CASSPRQEVSNEQFF,TGTGCCAGCTCACCGCGACAGGAGGTGAGCAATGAGCAGTTCTTC
NA,TRBJ2-1,TRBV4-3,NA,CASSQDGGGSYNEQFF,TGCGCCAGCAGCCAAGACGGCGGAGGCTCCTACAATGAGCAGTTCTTC
NA,TRBJ2-5,TRBV6-6,NA,CASKLRETQYF,TGTGCCAGCAAACTCAGGGAGACCCAGTACTTC
NA,TRBJ2-3,TRBV19,TRBD1,CACSRDRGTVDTQYF,TGTGCCTGCTCCCGGGACAGGGGGACCGTAGATACGCAGTATTTT
NA,TRBJ2-3,TRBV6-5,TRBD1,CATRQGGPDTQYF,TGTGCCACCCGACAGGGGGGGCCAGATACGCAGTATTTT
NA,TRBJ1-1,TRBV20-1,TRBD1,CSAKGAAEAFF,TGCAGTGCTAAGGGGGCGGCTGAAGCTTTCTTT
NA,TRBJ2-1,TRBV10-3,NA,CAISATGYGANEQFF,TGTGCCATCAGTGCAACAGGGTATGGAGCAAATGAGCAGTTCTTC
NA,TRBJ2-1,TRBV14,NA,CASSQAKDSWSEQFF,TGTGCCAGCAGCCAGGCGAAGGACTCCTGGAGTGAGCAGTTCTTC
NA,TRBJ2-3,TRBV7-9,NA,CASSLIGMNTDTQYF,TGTGCCAGCAGCCTAATCGGGATGAACACAGATACGCAGTATTTT
NA,TRBJ2-5,TRBV28,NA,CASSQQNQETQYF,TGTGCCAGCAGCCAACAGAACCAAGAGACCCAGTACTTC
NA,TRBJ2-5,TRBV5-4,TRBD2,CASSLGLAGTETQYF,TGTGCCAGCAGCTTGGGCCTAGCGGGGACAGAGACCCAGTACTTC
NA,TRBJ2-5,TRBV7-7,NA,CASSSGQQETQYF,TGTGCTAGCAGCTCTGGACAGCAAGAGACCCAGTACTTC
few,TRBJ1-5,TRBV30,NA,CAWSRAGEGQPQHF,TGTGCCTGGAGTCGAGCAGGGGAGGGTCAGCCCCAGCATTTT
NA,TRBJ2-5,TRBV15,NA,CATSRDFPGRETQYF,TGTGCCACCAGCAGAGATTTTCCGGGAAGAGAGACCCAGTACTTC
NA,TRBJ2-5,TRBV7-2,TRBD2,CASSLMGSGVRETQYF,TGTGCCAGCAGCTTAATGGGTAGCGGGGTCCGGGAGACCCAGTACTTC
NA,TRBJ1-4,TRBV5-1,TRBD1,CASSGRTGGLEKLFF,TGCGCCAGCAGCGGAAGGACAGGGGGCCTTGAAAAACTGTTTTTT
NA,TRBJ1-4,TRBV5-8,NA,CASSWGGVEKLFF,TGTGCCAGCAGCTGGGGAGGTGTCGAAAAACTGTTTTTT
NA,TRBJ2-3,TRBV7-2,NA,CASSDRDWSTDTQYF,TGTGCCAGCAGCGACCGGGACTGGAGCACAGATACGCAGTATTTT
few,TRBJ2-6,TRBV28,TRBD1,CASSQQGTGANVLTF,TGTGCCAGCAGCCAACAGGGGACCGGGGCCAACGTCCTGACTTTC
NA,TRBJ1-6,TRBV7-9,NA,CASTELGSGNSPLHF,TGTGCCAGCACAGAGCTGGGTTCGGGGAATTCACCCCTCCACTTT
NA,TRBJ2-7,TRBV6-5,NA,CASSSPRAEQYF,TGTGCCAGCAGTTCCCCCCGTGCCGAGCAGTACTTC
few,TRBJ2-1,TRBV29-1,TRBD2,CSAGAGVSYNEQFF,TGCAGCGCCGGAGCGGGAGTGTCCTACAATGAGCAGTTCTTC
NA,TRBJ1-1,TRBV30,TRBD1,CAWSVKGGEAFF,TGTGCCTGGAGTGTAAAAGGGGGCGAAGCTTTCTTT
NA,TRBJ1-1,TRBV7-2,TRBD1,CASSFRTGKVAEAFF,TGTGCCAGCAGCTTTCGGACAGGCAAGGTCGCTGAAGCTTTCTTT
NA,TRBJ1-5,TRBV19,NA,CASSIQNQPQHF,TGTGCCAGTAGTATCCAGAATCAGCCCCAGCATTTT
NA,TRBJ2-4,TRBV27,NA,CASSSNSYKNIQYF,TGTGCCAGCAGTTCGAACAGCTACAAAAACATTCAGTACTTC
NA,TRBJ1-2,TRBV28,NA,CASSFIDLDGGYTF,TGTGCCAGCAGTTTTATTGACTTGGATGGGGGCTACACCTTC
few,TRBJ2-5,TRBV6-1,TRBD1,CASSRQGETQETQYF,TGTGCCAGCAGTAGACAGGGGGAGACACAAGAGACCCAGTACTTC
NA,TRBJ2-7,TRBV5-1,NA,CASSLGQYLEQYF,TGCGCCAGCAGCTTAGGACAGTATCTCGAGCAGTACTTC
few,TRBJ1-3,TRBV2,TRBD1,CASSDRVGNTIYF,TGTGCCAGCAGCGACAGGGTTGGAAACACCATATATTTT
NA,TRBJ2-5,TRBV27,NA,CASSDTDVSREQYF,TGTGCCAGCAGTGACACGGACGTCAGTAGGGAGCAGTACTTC
NA,TRBJ1-3,TRBV7-9,NA,CASSLAGRTGNTIYF,TGTGCCAGCAGCTTAGCGGGGAGAACTGGAAACACCATATATTTT
NA,TRBJ2-1,TRBV12-5,NA,CASGLVKEGQGSYNEQFF,TGTGCTAGTGGTTTGGTAAAGGAGGGGCAGGGTTCCTACAATGAGCAGTTCTTC
few,TRBJ1-1,TRBV11-2,NA,CASSFRENTEAFF,TGTGCCAGCAGCTTCAGGGAGAACACTGAAGCTTTCTTT
NA,TRBJ1-2,TRBV19,TRBD1,CASTAPGQGRYGYTF,TGTGCCAGTACCGCGCCGGGACAGGGAAGGTATGGCTACACCTTC
NA,TRBJ2-3,TRBV4-1,NA,CASSLLTTDTQYF,TGCGCCAGCAGCCTTCTAACCACAGATACGCAGTATTTT
NA,TRBJ2-5,TRBV5-4,NA,CASSLSSGLGTQYF,TGTGCCAGCAGCCTATCTAGTGGCCTAGGGACCCAGTACTTC
NA,TRBJ2-3,TRBV4-2,TRBD2,CASSQPWTSGEIEGTDTQYF,TGTGCCAGCAGCCAACCCTGGACTAGCGGGGAAATAGAAGGCACAGATACGCAGTATTTT
NA,TRBJ2-1,TRBV5-6,TRBD1,CASRTGQANYLRHEQFF,TGTGCCAGCAGGACGGGACAGGCGAACTACTTAAGGCATGAGCAGTTCTTC
few,TRBJ2-3,TRBV30,TRBD2,CAWSPGGKAGTDTQYF,TGTGCCTGGAGTCCCGGGGGGAAGGCAGGCACAGATACGCAGTATTTT
once,TRBJ2-1,TRBV2,NA,CASGLDDEQFF,TGTGCCAGCGGACTTGATGATGAGCAGTTCTTC
few,TRBJ2-7,TRBV7-8,NA,CASSQGSAYEQYF,TGTGCCAGCAGCCAGGGGTCCGCCTACGAGCAGTACTTC
NA,TRBJ1-5,TRBV28,NA,CASSLSATGTPRSWAQHF,TGTGCCAGCAGTTTATCCGCCACAGGGACCCCTCGCTCTTGGGCCCAGCATTTT
NA,TRBJ2-3,TRBV5-1,TRBD2,CASSAGDTDTQYF,TGCGCCAGCAGCGCGGGGGATACAGATACGCAGTATTTT
NA,TRBJ1-1,TRBV6-5,NA,CASTLGGQENTEAFF,TGTGCCAGCACCCTCGGGGGGCAGGAAAACACTGAAGCTTTCTTT
NA,TRBJ2-7,TRBV5-6,NA,CASSLGRDSSEQYF,TGTGCCAGCAGCTTGGGCAGGGATTCTAGTGAGCAGTACTTC
NA,TRBJ2-1,TRBV11-1,TRBD2,CASSYSGKFYNEQFF,TGTGCCAGCAGCTATAGCGGGAAATTCTACAATGAGCAGTTCTTC
NA,TRBJ2-2,TRBV6-4,TRBD1,CASRQGAYIPGELFF,TGTGCCAGCAGGCAGGGGGCATATATCCCCGGGGAGCTGTTTTTT
NA,TRBJ1-3,TRBV7-8,TRBD1,CASSLSTGTGTGDTIYF,TGTGCCAGCAGCTTATCTACCGGGACAGGGACAGGGGACACCATATATTTT
NA,TRBJ2-7,TRBV7-9,NA,CASSSSGSYEQYF,TGTGCCAGCAGCTCTTCGGGATCCTACGAGCAGTACTTC
NA,TRBJ2-1,TRBV28,TRBD2,CASTRGGGYNEQFF,TGTGCCAGCACTCGTGGGGGGGGTTACAATGAGCAGTTCTTC